Listed below are T cell receptor beta chains from one sample, sequenced in a study of T cell responses to AZD1222 COVID-19 vaccine. TCRdb's table, derived via immunoSEQ multiplex PCR, lists solely in-frame clones and lacks some. The sample records more than 90,000 clones, about 90% being singletons. Sequencing was performed on peripheral blood, taken on day 0 of AZD1222 vaccination. These receptors all come from an adult in good health. The CDR3 runs from the conserved cysteine through the conserved F or W. The D gene is left open where the match is weak. Size values are once, few and many counts, or a class for expanded clones, and some rows have none.

V gene	clone size	D gene	J gene	CDR3 length	CDR3 protein	CDR3 DNA
TRBV11-3	NA	TRBD2	TRBJ2-1	18	CASSLDQGGSGRYNEQFF	TGTGCCAGCAGCTTAGATCAGGGCGGGAGCGGGAGGTACAATGAGCAGTTCTTC
TRBV3-1/TRBV3-2	NA	NA	TRBJ1-6	15	CASSQVPLRTSPLHF	TGTGCCAGCAGCCAAGTCCCGTTGAGAACATCACCCCTCCACTTT
TRBV25-1	NA	NA	TRBJ2-4	16	CASSETRAHAKNIQYF	TGTGCCAGCAGTGAGACTCGGGCTCATGCCAAAAACATTCAGTACTTC
TRBV5-1	NA	NA	TRBJ1-5	14	CASTREGGAQPQHF	TGCGCCAGCACTCGTGAGGGTGGCGCTCAGCCCCAGCATTTT
TRBV5-1	NA	NA	TRBJ2-2	13	CASLRSDSGELFF	TGCGCCAGTCTCCGGAGCGATTCCGGGGAGCTGTTTTTT
TRBV19	NA	NA	TRBJ1-1	15	CASKIGDTLRSEAFF	TGTGCCAGTAAGATAGGGGACACTCTAAGGTCTGAAGCTTTCTTT
TRBV25-1	NA	TRBD1	TRBJ1-3	15	CASSASQGFGNTIYF	TGTGCCAGCAGTGCATCACAGGGGTTTGGAAACACCATATATTTT
TRBV24-1	few	NA	TRBJ2-1	12	CATSPGPGEQFF	TGTGCCACCAGTCCTGGCCCAGGTGAGCAGTTCTTC
TRBV3-1/TRBV3-2	NA	NA	TRBJ1-6	17	CASSQGDVGSTNSPLHF	TGTGCCAGCAGCCAAGGGGACGTGGGTAGCACTAATTCACCCCTCCACTTT
TRBV7-7	NA	NA	TRBJ2-1	13	CASSVDIPGEQFF	TGTGCCAGCAGCGTGGACATACCTGGTGAGCAGTTCTTC
TRBV27	NA	NA	TRBJ2-1	15	CASKFDRSNYNEQFF	TGTGCCAGCAAATTCGACAGATCGAACTATAATGAGCAGTTCTTC
TRBV28	NA	TRBD1	TRBJ1-5	14	CASTPPGGNQPQHF	TGTGCCAGCACCCCGCCAGGGGGTAATCAGCCCCAGCATTTT
TRBV4-1	once	TRBD2	TRBJ2-5	17	CASSEGPASGMQETQYF	TGCGCCAGCAGCGAAGGCCCAGCTAGCGGGATGCAAGAGACCCAGTACTTC
TRBV28	NA	TRBD2	TRBJ2-7	14	CASTVAGGPYEQYF	TGTGCCAGCACTGTAGCGGGAGGGCCGTACGAGCAGTACTTC
TRBV7-9	NA	NA	TRBJ2-3	13	CASTLAGTDTQYF	TGTGCCAGCACCTTAGCCGGCACAGATACGCAGTATTTT
TRBV11-2	NA	TRBD2	TRBJ2-5	17	CASSFSLAGALKETQYF	TGTGCCAGCAGCTTTAGTCTAGCGGGAGCCTTAAAAGAGACCCAGTACTTC
TRBV2	NA	NA	TRBJ1-6	15	CASSESTAKNSPLHF	TGTGCCAGCAGTGAAAGTACAGCGAAGAATTCACCCCTCCACTTT